This T cell receptor (beta chain) was captured by sequencing in a study of Ad26.COV2.S vaccination and SARS-CoV-2 variants. Overall study: Within the COV1001 Ad26.COV2.S trial arm, the donor was enrolled. The authors gave Ad26.COV2.S intramuscularly, either once or twice 56 days apart.

About this clone itself: Its cognate antigen is unknown.

Some clones are missing from TCRdb's copy, which holds only in-frame ones; the method was immunoSEQ multiplex PCR. The sample shows 350,000 to 450,000 clones, roughly 87% of them seen only once. Study-level findings and limits: The study found similar non-spike TCR breadth in vaccine and placebo recipients.

Treatment in this sample: 15 to 20 received Ad26.COV2.S at low or high dose, single or two shots; a few received placebo; per-sample allocation not given. Day 63 after the first vaccine or placebo injection was the time point for sampling. An adult of 18-55 years in Boston served as donor. The sequence derives from a person aged 18 to 65 who received the Ad26.COV2.S COVID-19 vaccine or a placebo. Sequenced here: peripheral blood, sampled in a trial of Ad26.COV2.S vaccine versus placebo.

The CDR3 loop is CASSSWGGRPPLHF. CDR3 in DNA: TGTGCCAGCAGTTCTTGGGGAGGTAGGCCACCCCTCCACTTT. The genes are TRBV6-5 and TRBJ1-6, with D unclear. The CDR3 is 14 residues long. Deletions cut 4 bases from V and 11 bases from J, with 15 bases between. The germline V gene has CDR1 MNHEY and CDR2 SVGAGI.